The 3 T cell receptor beta chains below come from one sample, sequenced in a study of T cell responses to AZD1222 COVID-19 vaccine. Here immunoSEQ multiplex PCR was the method, and the copy in TCRdb shows in-frame clones only, minus some. The repertoire includes roughly 180,000 clones, roughly 87% of them detected once, and 2.6% sits in the top ten. This specimen was peripheral blood, taken on day 0 of AZD1222 vaccination. These receptors came from an adult in good health.

This chain connects TRBV29-1 to TRBJ1-2; TRBD1 is a possible D gene (5 bases). Trimming pared 4 bases from V and 8 bases from J, leaving 20 bases between. Germline loops: CDR1 SQVTM, CDR2 ANQGSEA. The CDR3 covers 14 residues. This chain's CDR3 is CSVAVVGGAGGYTF. CDR3 in DNA: TGCAGCGTTGCCGTGGTTGGTGGGGCCGGGGGCTACACCTTC. Variable domain in full (rest from reference TRBV29-1 and TRBJ1-2): SAVISQKPSRDICQRGTSLTIQCQVDSQVTMMFWYRQQPGQSLTLIATANQGSEATYESGFVIDKFPISRPNLTFSTLTVSNMSPEDSSIYLCSVAVVGGAGGYTFGSGTRLTVV.

The V and J genes are TRBV16 and TRBJ2-7, with 9 positions matching TRBD1. CDR1 and CDR2 from the germline V gene are KGHSY and FQNENV. J was trimmed by 6 bases and V by 4 bases; bases with no gene match: 7. CDR3 length: 14 residues. The CDR3 DNA follows: TGTGCCAGCAGCCGACTTACAGGGGGCGGCGAGCAGTACTTC. Translated: CASSRLTGGGEQYF. The full variable domain, with the rest looked up from reference TRBV16 and TRBJ2-7, is GEEVAQTPKHLVRGEGQKAKLYCAPIKGHSYVFWYQQVLKNEFKFLISFQNENVFDETGMPKERFSAKCLPNSPCSLEIQATKLEDSAVYFCASSRLTGGGEQYFGPGTRLTVT.

The CDR3 spells CASSPRSSPYEQYF. The CDR3 nucleotides read TGTGCCAGCAGTCCTCGATCCTCCCCCTACGAGCAGTACTTC. The rearrangement uses TRBV28 and TRBJ2-7; D gene uncertain. Germline lookup yields CDR1 MDHEN and CDR2 SYDVKM. The germline V and J ends were trimmed by 5 bases and 2 bases, with 13 bases remaining between them. The CDR3 has 14 amino acids.